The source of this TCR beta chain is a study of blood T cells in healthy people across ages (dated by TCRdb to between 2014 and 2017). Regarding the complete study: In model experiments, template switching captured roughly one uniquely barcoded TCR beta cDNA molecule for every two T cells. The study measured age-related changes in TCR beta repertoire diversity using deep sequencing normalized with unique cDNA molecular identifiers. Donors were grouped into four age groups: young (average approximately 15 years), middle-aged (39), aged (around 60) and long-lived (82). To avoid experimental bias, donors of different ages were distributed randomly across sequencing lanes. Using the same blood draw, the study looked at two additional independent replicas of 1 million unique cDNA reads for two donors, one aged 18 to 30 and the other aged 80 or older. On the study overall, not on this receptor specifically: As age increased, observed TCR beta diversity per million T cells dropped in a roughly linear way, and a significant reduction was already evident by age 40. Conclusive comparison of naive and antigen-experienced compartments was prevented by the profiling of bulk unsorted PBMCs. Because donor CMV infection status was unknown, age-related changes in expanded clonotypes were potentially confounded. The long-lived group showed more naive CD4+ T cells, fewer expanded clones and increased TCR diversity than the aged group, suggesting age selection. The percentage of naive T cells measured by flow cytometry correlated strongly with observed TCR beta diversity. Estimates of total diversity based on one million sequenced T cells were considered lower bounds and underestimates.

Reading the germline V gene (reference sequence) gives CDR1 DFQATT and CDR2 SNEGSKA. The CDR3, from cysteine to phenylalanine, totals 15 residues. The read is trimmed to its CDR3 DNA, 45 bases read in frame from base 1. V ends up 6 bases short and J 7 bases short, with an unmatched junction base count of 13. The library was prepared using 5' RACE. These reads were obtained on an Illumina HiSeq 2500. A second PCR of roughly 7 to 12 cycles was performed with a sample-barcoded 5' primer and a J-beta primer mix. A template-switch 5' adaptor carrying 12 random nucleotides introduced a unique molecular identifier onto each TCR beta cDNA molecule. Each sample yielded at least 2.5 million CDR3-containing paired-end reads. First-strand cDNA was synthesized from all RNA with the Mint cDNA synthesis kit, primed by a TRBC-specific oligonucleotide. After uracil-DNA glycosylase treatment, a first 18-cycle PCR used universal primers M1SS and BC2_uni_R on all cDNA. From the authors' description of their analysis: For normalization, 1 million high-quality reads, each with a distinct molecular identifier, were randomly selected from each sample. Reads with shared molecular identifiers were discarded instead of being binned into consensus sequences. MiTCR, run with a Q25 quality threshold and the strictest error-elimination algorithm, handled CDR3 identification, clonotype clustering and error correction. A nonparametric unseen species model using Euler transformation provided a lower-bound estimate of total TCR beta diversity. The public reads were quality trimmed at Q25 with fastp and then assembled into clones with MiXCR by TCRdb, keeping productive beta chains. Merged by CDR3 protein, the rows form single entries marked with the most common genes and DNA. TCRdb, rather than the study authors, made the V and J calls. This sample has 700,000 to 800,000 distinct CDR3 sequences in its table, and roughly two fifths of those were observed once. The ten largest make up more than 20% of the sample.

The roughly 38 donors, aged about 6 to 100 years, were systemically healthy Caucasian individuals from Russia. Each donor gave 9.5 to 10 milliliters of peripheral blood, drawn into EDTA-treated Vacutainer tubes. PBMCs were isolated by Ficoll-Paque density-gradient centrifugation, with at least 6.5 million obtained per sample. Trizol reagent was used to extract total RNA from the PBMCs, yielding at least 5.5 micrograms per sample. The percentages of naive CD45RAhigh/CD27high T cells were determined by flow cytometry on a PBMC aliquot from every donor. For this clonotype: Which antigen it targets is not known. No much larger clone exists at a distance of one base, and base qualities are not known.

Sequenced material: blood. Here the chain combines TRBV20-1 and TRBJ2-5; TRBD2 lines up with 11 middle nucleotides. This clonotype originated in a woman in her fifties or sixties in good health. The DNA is TGCAGTGCGCCACCCGGGACTAGCGGTTTGTGGACCCAGTACTTC. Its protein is CSAPPGTSGLWTQYF.